This passage covers 24 T cell receptor beta chains from one sample sequenced in a study of CD8+CD57+ T cells in acquired aplastic anemia. CD8+CD57+ cell expansion, shown by flow cytometry, had occurred in the patients selected for sequencing. The template for TCR beta VDJ and CDR3 sequence profiling was genomic DNA. MiXCR, applied by TCRdb to the reads, yields one record per CDR3 protein. The table has about 220,000 distinct CDR3 sequences, approximately 50% seen once. The sequencing input was sorted CD4+, CD8+, or CD8+CD57+ T cells (not recorded which) from PBMCs. These receptors originate from a human donor with aplastic anemia.

The chain joins TRBV10-3 to TRBJ2-7, with 12 bases matching TRBD1. CDR1 is ENHRY and CDR2 is SYGVKD in the germline V gene. Losses at the gene ends were 6 bases for V and 3 bases for J; bases not matched to a gene: 6. This CDR3 region has 15 residues. CDR3 sequence: CAIRSGTGGIYEQYF. CDR3 coding DNA: TGTGCCATCAGGAGTGGGACAGGGGGCATCTACGAGCAGTACTTC.

The chain combines TRBV20-1 with TRBJ2-7; D unclear. V lost 6 bases, J lost 6 bases, and 12 bases lay in between. CDR1 is DFQATT, CDR2 SNEGSKA, per germline (reference sequence). The CDR3 sequence is 11 residues long. For the CDR3, the DNA is TGCAGTGCCCAGCTCCCTGGCGAGCAGTACTTC. This encodes CSAQLPGEQYF.

This clonotype has at least ten counts. V and J are TRBV7-9 and TRBJ2-7; D remains unclear. Trimming removed 1 base at V and 3 bases at J, with 16 bases between. Looked up from germline, CDR1 is SEHNR and CDR2 is FQNEAQ (reference sequence). The CDR3 contains 16 residues. The chain's CDR3 is CASSLVRPSRGYEQYF. The CDR3 DNA sequence: TGTGCCAGCAGCTTAGTAAGGCCGTCCCGAGGCTACGAGCAGTACTTC.

V and J are TRBV6-6 and TRBJ1-2; D is perhaps TRBD1 (5 bases). CDR3 size: 13 residues. V lost 10 bases and J 6 bases, leaving 18 bases between the germline ends. The germline V gene encodes CDR1 MNHNY and CDR2 SVGAGI (reference sequence). CDR3 sequence reads: CAISRDPRDGYTF. The CDR3 nucleotides read TGTGCCATCAGCCGGGACCCAAGGGATGGCTACACCTTC.

The V call is TRBV7-6, the J call TRBJ2-3, with 7 nucleotides matching TRBD1. The CDR3 length is 14 residues. The V segment lost 6 bases and the J segment 0 bases; nucleotides outside the gene matches: 3. CDR1 and CDR2 (germline): SGHVS, FNYEAQ. The CDR3 nucleotides are TGTGCCAGCAGTCCACAGGGGAGCACAGATACGCAGTATTTT. Protein product: CASSPQGSTDTQYF. Full variable domain (outside the CDR3, taken from reference TRBV7-6 and TRBJ2-3): GAGVSQSPRYKVTKRGQDVALRCDPISGHVSLYWYRQALGQGPEFLTYFNYEAQQDKSGLPNDRFSAERPEGSISTLTIQRTEQRDSAMYRCASSPQGSTDTQYFGPGTRLTVL.

The chain links TRBV6-6 to TRBJ2-1; D is ambiguous. The V gene's germline CDR1 is MNHNY and CDR2 SVGAGI (reference sequence). Trimming pared 4 bases from V and 7 bases from J, leaving 17 bases between. There are 15 residues in the CDR3. The CDR3 loop reads CASSWALGEKNEQFF. The CDR3 region has the DNA TGTGCCAGCAGTTGGGCCCTCGGAGAAAAAAATGAGCAGTTCTTC.

This rearrangement joins TRBV6-6 to TRBJ2-5; 15 positions match TRBD2. Per germline, CDR1 MNHNY and CDR2 SVGAGI (reference sequence). The V and J ends lost 4 bases and 3 bases, in that order; junction bases with no gene match: 6. This CDR3 has 17 amino acids. CDR3 residues: CASSSLGLAGGKETQYF. The CDR3 DNA follows: TGTGCCAGCAGTTCCCTGGGACTAGCGGGAGGTAAAGAGACCCAGTACTTC.

There are many counts of this clonotype. The chain uses TRBV6-5 and TRBJ1-1, with 7 positions matching TRBD1. Trimming cost V 6 bases and J 3 bases; bases outside gene matches: 7. Per germline, CDR1 MNHEY and CDR2 SVGAGI. The CDR3 contains 14 residues. The CDR3 DNA sequence: TGTGCCAGCAGAGGGACAGTACTCGACACTGAAGCTTTCTTT. This translates into CASRGTVLDTEAFF.

There are many counts of this clonotype. V and J are TRBV30 and TRBJ2-1; D is ambiguous. There are 10 residues in the CDR3. The germline V gene encodes CDR1 GTSNPN and CDR2 SVGIG (reference sequence). The V end was cut by 2 bases, the J end by 10 bases, with 6 bases between. CDR3 in amino acids: CAWSSGEQFF. CDR3 DNA sequence: TGTGCCTGGAGTAGTGGGGAGCAGTTCTTC.

This clonotype was detected a few times. This chain links TRBV13 with TRBJ2-7; TRBD1 is a possible D gene (5 bases). V was trimmed by 6 bases and J by 0 bases, leaving 15 bases between them. The CDR3 is 15 residues long. Looked up from germline, CDR1 is PRHDT and CDR2 is FYEKMQ (reference sequence). CDR3 amino acids: CASSELQGRSYEQYF. The CDR3, as DNA: TGTGCCAGCAGTGAACTCCAGGGCCGCTCCTACGAGCAGTACTTC.

This clonotype was seen many times. This sequence joins TRBV7-2 and TRBJ2-7, with D perhaps given as TRBD1 or TRBD2 (5 bases each). Germline V gives CDR1 SGHTA, CDR2 FQGNSA. Trimming removed 1 base at V and 4 bases at J, with 17 bases between. The CDR3 consists of 16 residues. CDR3: CASSLEGFGETYEQYF. CDR3 in DNA: TGTGCCAGCAGCTTAGAGGGGTTTGGGGAGACATACGAGCAGTACTTC.

The chain uses TRBV18 and TRBJ1-2, with a possible D match to TRBD1 (5 bases). V dropped 0 bases and J dropped 1 base, with 6 bases sitting between them. CDR3 length: 14 amino acids. Germline CDR1 is KGHSH and CDR2 is LQKENI. The CDR3 is CASSPPDNNYGYTF. The CDR3 nucleotides are TGTGCCAGCTCACCACCGGACAATAACTATGGCTACACCTTC.

This clonotype has a count of ten or more. The V and J genes are TRBV6-5 and TRBJ1-6; D unclear. The CDR3 is made up of 14 amino acids. Germline CDR1 reads MNHEY; CDR2 reads SVGAGI. Trimming cost V 5 bases and J 5 bases, with 10 bases left between them. The CDR3 loop reads CASSDSGDNSPLHF. CDR3 nucleotides: TGTGCCAGCAGTGATTCAGGAGATAATTCACCCCTCCACTTT.

This rearrangement joins TRBV6-6 to TRBJ2-1, with unresolved D. The CDR3 sequence is 15 residues long. With 6 bases removed from V and 0 bases from J, the gap between germline ends came to 12 bases. Germline V gene data show CDR1 as MNHNY and CDR2 as SVGAGI (reference sequence). CDR3 DNA sequence: TGTGCCAGCAGCACGACCCCTAGCTCCTACAATGAGCAGTTCTTC. Translating gives CASSTTPSSYNEQFF.

This clonotype was observed a single time. The chain carries TRBV7-9 and TRBJ1-5; 9 nucleotides align to TRBD1. The germline CDR1 and CDR2 sequences are SEHNR and FQNEAQ (reference sequence). The length of the CDR3 is 15 residues. Trimming removed 5 bases from V and 6 bases from J; junction bases left unmatched: 8. CDR3 loop: CASSPVRDRVQPQHF. As DNA, the CDR3 is TGTGCCAGCAGCCCGGTTCGGGACAGGGTTCAGCCCCAGCATTTT.

The chain uses TRBV4-3 and TRBJ2-3; D is possibly TRBD2 (6 bases). The germline V gene encodes CDR1 LGHNA and CDR2 YSLEER. Trimming removed 2 bases from V and 11 bases from J, with 20 bases in between. The CDR3 runs to 15 residues. For the CDR3, the DNA is TGCGCCAGCAGCCAATGGTCAGGGCGGGATAATGAGCAGTATTTT. It translates to CASSQWSGRDNEQYF.

This clonotype came up once. As DNA, the CDR3 is TGTGCCAGTAGAGGGTCCGGGACAGGGGTCTACGAGCAGTACTTC. Its translation: CASRGSGTGVYEQYF. The V gene is TRBV19, the J gene TRBJ2-7; TRBD1 agrees at 10 bases. V trimming: 6 bases; J trimming: 3 bases; junction bases outside the gene matches: 8. CDR3 length: 15 residues. CDR1 and CDR2 (germline): LNHDA, SQIVND (reference sequence).

V gene TRBV24-1 combines with J gene TRBJ1-5; TRBD1 matches at 8 bases. Germline CDR1 is KGHDR and CDR2 is SFDVKD. Trimming removed 4 bases from V and 11 bases from J; junction bases left unmatched: 15. This CDR3 is 16 amino acids long. The CDR3 sequence: CATSDPEGTGQEAQHF. CDR3 DNA: TGTGCCACCAGTGACCCGGAGGGGACAGGTCAAGAGGCCCAGCATTTT.

This clonotype appeared a single time. One end of the junction does not line up with germline, which may come from a read error. The chain is built from TRBV5-1 and TRBJ2-7; 7 bases are shared with TRBD1. The CDR3 contains 15 residues. Germline CDR1 is SGHRS and CDR2 is YFSETQ. The CDR3 loop reads CASSRGQKLTYEQYF. CDR3 nucleotide sequence: TGTGCCAGCAGCCGGGGACAGAAACTAACCTACGAGCAGTACTTC.

The table lists this clonotype with many counts. The rearrangement uses TRBV6-5 and TRBJ1-2; possible D gene TRBD1, 5 bases. Trimming removed 4 bases from V and 4 bases from J, with 7 bases in between. Germline assignment: CDR1 MNHEY and CDR2 SVGAGI. This CDR3 region has 12 residues. CDR3 residues: CASSSDSYGYTF. The CDR3 DNA reads TGTGCCAGCAGTTCAGACAGCTATGGCTACACCTTC.

The CDR3 loop reads CASSLRRDSSYEQYF. In DNA, the CDR3 is TGTGCCAGCAGCTTAAGGCGGGACAGTTCCTACGAGCAGTACTTC. The chain links TRBV7-8 to TRBJ2-7, with D tentatively TRBD1 (7 bases). The CDR3 consists of 15 residues. The germline V gene has CDR1 SGHVS and CDR2 FQNEAQ. V was pared by 2 bases and J by 1 base, with 12 bases between. Drawing the rest from reference TRBV7-8 and TRBJ2-7, the complete variable domain is GAGVSQSPRYKVAKRGQDVALRCDPISGHVSLFWYQQALGQGPEFLTYFQNEAQLDKSGLPSDRFFAERPEGSVSTLKIQRTQQEDSAVYLCASSLRRDSSYEQYFGPGTRLTVT.

This rearrangement joins TRBV20-1 to TRBJ2-1; 8 bases agree with TRBD2. The V gene's germline CDR1 is DFQATT and CDR2 SNEGSKA (reference sequence). Germline trimming cut 6 bases from V and 5 bases from J; bases unmatched to any gene: 12. The CDR3 length is 15 residues. CDR3 bases: TGCAGTGCCAGCACTCTTAGCGGGAATCACAATGAGCAGTTCTTC. Its translation: CSASTLSGNHNEQFF.

This clonotype was detected a few times. The chain uses TRBV9 and TRBJ2-2; maybe TRBD2 (6 bases). V gave up 0 bases and J gave up 4 bases, with 13 bases separating them. This CDR3 contains 16 residues. The germline V gene encodes CDR1 SGDLS and CDR2 YYNGEE. CDR3 DNA sequence: TGTGCCAGCAGCGTAGTGGAGGGAGTGGGCACCGGGGAGCTGTTTTTT. Its translation is CASSVVEGVGTGELFF.

The gene calls are TRBV24-1 and TRBJ1-5; 7 bases match TRBD1. Trimming cost V 7 bases and J 9 bases; bases outside gene matches: 11. The V gene's germline CDR1 is KGHDR and CDR2 SFDVKD. The CDR3 is made up of 14 amino acids. The CDR3 reads CATRGTVDWRPQHF. Here the CDR3 DNA reads TGTGCCACCAGGGGGACAGTAGATTGGAGGCCCCAGCATTTT.